The 23 T cell receptor beta chains below were found in one sample sequenced in a study of shared clonotypes between healthy human individuals. Method: immunoSEQ multiplex PCR; TCRdb's copy keeps in-frame clones and lacks some. The sample has 330,000 or so clones, about 73% seen once; the top ten hold more than 9%. What was sequenced was memory CD4+ T cells sorted from blood. Described subset: CD45RA-negative fraction. The receptors were sampled from a man between 25 and 39 years old in good health.

The rearrangement joins TRBV9 to TRBJ2-1, with TRBD2 as a possible D gene (5 bases). Between the trimmed V and J ends, which lost 1 base and 3 bases, there was a span of 11 bases. The CDR3 consists of 15 residues. Germline assignment: CDR1 SGDLS and CDR2 YYNGEE. CDR3 DNA sequence: TGTGCCAGCAGCGTATTTTCGGGAAACTACAATGAGCAGTTCTTC. As protein: CASSVFSGNYNEQFF. Combining the CDR3 with reference TRBV9 and TRBJ2-1 gives the whole variable domain DSGVTQTPKHLITATGQRVTLRCSPRSGDLSVYWYQQSLDQGLQFLIQYYNGEERAKGNILERFSAQQFPDLHSELNLSSLELGDSALYFCASSVFSGNYNEQFFGPGTRLTVL.

V and J are TRBV29-1 and TRBJ2-5, with TRBD1 matching 8 bases. This CDR3 contains 15 residues. Germline V lookup: CDR1 SQVTM, CDR2 ANQGSEA. Trimming cost V 4 bases and J 4 bases; bases outside gene matches: 11. CDR3 coding DNA: TGCAGCGTTGTCTCCCTGCAGGGGGCGGGAGAGACCCAGTACTTC. This translates into CSVVSLQGAGETQYF.

This clone has a count of ten or more. The chain is built from TRBV5-1 and TRBJ2-1; the match to TRBD1 covers 8 bases. V lost 3 bases, J lost 7 bases, and 6 bases stayed unmatched. The length of the CDR3 is 14 residues. Looked up from germline, CDR1 is SGHRS and CDR2 is YFSETQ. The CDR3 here is CASSSQGAGNEQFF. DNA for the CDR3: TGCGCCAGCAGCTCGCAGGGGGCAGGGAATGAGCAGTTCTTC. Using reference TRBV5-1 and TRBJ2-1 for the parts outside the CDR3, the full variable domain is KAGVTQTPRYLIKTRGQQVTLSCSPISGHRSVSWYQQTPGQGLQFLFEYFSETQRNKGNFPGRFSGRQFSNSRSEMNVSTLELGDSALYLCASSSQGAGNEQFFGPGTRLTVL.

This chain links TRBV9 with TRBJ1-5; no reliable D call. The CDR3 is 13 amino acids. Trimming shortened V by 0 bases and J by 9 bases, and 10 bases separated the two germline ends. Germline lookup yields CDR1 SGDLS and CDR2 YYNGEE. The CDR3 protein is CASSVDLSGPQHF. The CDR3 DNA follows: TGTGCCAGCAGCGTAGACCTCAGTGGGCCCCAGCATTTT.

The chain links TRBV5-1 to TRBJ1-4; 8 nucleotides align to TRBD1. This CDR3 contains 15 residues. V lost 3 bases and J lost 7; bases outside the gene matches: 8. CDR1 is SGHRS, CDR2 YFSETQ, per germline. CDR3 amino acids: CASSYEDRGSEKLFF. The CDR3 bases are TGCGCCAGCAGCTATGAAGACAGGGGAAGTGAAAAACTGTTTTTT.

The V gene is TRBV7-2, the J gene TRBJ1-2; possibly TRBD1 for D (5 bases). Germline V lookup: CDR1 SGHTA, CDR2 FQGNSA. Trimming cost V 4 bases and J 7 bases, with 16 bases left between them. This CDR3 has 14 amino acids. This chain's CDR3 is CASSSGDSRGGYTF. The CDR3 DNA reads as TGTGCCAGCAGCTCGGGGGACTCAAGGGGTGGCTACACCTTC. Full variable domain (remainder filled in from reference TRBV7-2 and TRBJ1-2): GAGVSQSPSNKVTEKGKDVELRCDPISGHTALYWYRQSLGQGLEFLIYFQGNSAPDKSGLPSDRFSAERTGGSVSTLTIQRTQQEDSAVYLCASSSGDSRGGYTFGSGTRLTVV.

On this clone itself: The junction and the germline gene differ at one end; a read error may be behind it. The chain combines TRBV5-6 with TRBJ1-5; no clear D. The CDR3 runs to 12 residues. Germline CDR1 reads SGHDT; CDR2 reads YYEEEE. The CDR3, as DNA: TGTGCCAGCAGCTTGGGATCCGACCTCCAGACTTTT. The encoded protein is CASSLGSDLQTF.

V usage is TRBV11-2 and J usage is TRBJ2-3; D unresolved. CDR1 SGHAT and CDR2 FQNNGV come from the germline V gene. The CDR3 spans 14 residues. V dropped 4 bases and J dropped 1 base, with 9 bases sitting between them. CDR3 coding DNA: TGTGCCAGCAGCTCATATCGGGGCACAGATACGCAGTATTTT. Its protein is CASSSYRGTDTQYF.

The chain recombines TRBV6-1 with TRBJ2-1; 13 bases agree with TRBD2. Germline CDR1 MNHNS, CDR2 SASEGT. CDR3 length: 18 amino acids. After removal of 4 bases from V and 8 bases from J, the junction contained 14 bases not matched to a gene. In DNA form, the CDR3 reads TGTGCCAGCAGTGGAAGGACTAGCGGGAGTGAGGGGATCTATGAGCAGTTCTTC. Its translation: CASSGRTSGSEGIYEQFF.

CDR3 loop: CASSYSTGVRGTQYF. CDR3 nucleotide sequence: TGTGCCAGCAGTTACTCGACAGGGGTCAGGGGGACCCAGTACTTC. This chain connects TRBV6-5 to TRBJ2-5; TRBD1 matches at 8 bases. V lost 0 bases and J lost 7; bases outside the gene matches: 7. Germline V lookup: CDR1 MNHEY, CDR2 SVGAGI. This CDR3 is built from 15 residues.

This sequence joins TRBV5-1 and TRBJ2-7; D is perhaps TRBD2 (5 bases). The germline V gene encodes CDR1 SGHRS and CDR2 YFSETQ. V shed 2 bases and J shed 3 bases, with 6 bases lying between them. The CDR3 contains 12 residues. CDR3 loop: CASSFEGYEQYF. In DNA form, the CDR3 reads TGCGCCAGCAGCTTTGAGGGCTACGAGCAGTACTTC.

The genes are TRBV5-6 and TRBJ1-2; 8 bases line up with TRBD1. CDR1 is SGHDT, CDR2 YYEEEE, per germline. The ends lost 3 bases at V and 4 bases at J; junction bases unmatched: 8. CDR3 length: 15 amino acids. The CDR3 DNA reads TGTGCCAGCAGCTCGATCCGGACAGGGCCCTATGGCTACACCTTC. Protein product: CASSSIRTGPYGYTF. The full variable domain, with the rest looked up from reference TRBV5-6 and TRBJ1-2, is DAGVTQSPTHLIKTRGQQVTLRCSPKSGHDTVSWYQQALGQGPQFIFQYYEEEERQRGNFPDRFSGHQFPNYSSELNVNALLLGDSALYLCASSSIRTGPYGYTFGSGTRLTVV.

The chain recombines TRBV18 with TRBJ2-7, with D uncertain. V lost 6 bases and J lost 0, with 9 bases in between. The germline V gene encodes CDR1 KGHSH and CDR2 LQKENI. CDR3 length equals 13 residues. CDR3 coding DNA: TGTGCCAGCTCGACCGGGTCCTCCTACGAGCAGTACTTC. Its protein is CASSTGSSYEQYF. The full variable domain, in which reference TRBV18 and TRBJ2-7 provide the parts outside the CDR3, is NAGVMQNPRHLVRRRGQEARLRCSPMKGHSHVYWYRQLPEEGLKFMVYLQKENIIDESGMPKERFSAEFPKEGPSILRIQQVVRGDSAAYFCASSTGSSYEQYFGPGTRLTVT.

This clone came up once. This chain links TRBV5-1 with TRBJ2-5, with 9 bases aligning to TRBD2. Trimming at V came to 3 bases and at J to 2 bases, leaving 20 bases not matched to a gene. The CDR3 sequence is 20 residues long. Germline CDR1 is SGHRS and CDR2 is YFSETQ. The CDR3 is CASSSPNGGRADSHQETQYF. For the CDR3, the DNA is TGCGCCAGCAGCTCCCCTAATGGCGGGAGGGCCGATTCACATCAAGAGACCCAGTACTTC.

The CDR3 protein is CASSAARSGRTYNEQFF. In DNA form, the CDR3 reads TGTGCCAGCAGCGCTGCGAGAAGCGGACGTACCTACAATGAGCAGTTCTTC. This chain links TRBV9 with TRBJ2-1, with TRBD2 as a possible D gene (5 bases). The germline V gene has CDR1 SGDLS and CDR2 YYNGEE. Trimming stripped 3 bases from V and 2 bases from J, with 18 bases between. The CDR3 has 17 residues.

J is TRBJ2-5 and V is TRBV28, with 7 bases identical to TRBD2. Trimming at V came to 6 bases and at J to 5 bases, leaving 9 bases not matched to a gene. The CDR3 runs to 14 residues. Germline V gene data show CDR1 as MDHEN and CDR2 as SYDVKM. The CDR3 region is CASSRASGGETQYF. CDR3 nucleotides: TGTGCCAGCAGCCGAGCCTCCGGGGGGGAGACCCAGTACTTC. Full variable domain (missing parts from reference TRBV28 and TRBJ2-5): DVKVTQSSRYLVKRTGEKVFLECVQDMDHENMFWYRQDPGLGLRLIYFSYDVKMKEKGDIPEGYSVSREKKERFSLILESASTNQTSMYLCASSRASGGETQYFGPGTRLLVL.

J is TRBJ2-3 and V is TRBV27; D is unresolved. The CDR3 is 12 residues long. Trimming removed 7 bases at V and 5 bases at J, with 10 bases between. CDR1 and CDR2 (germline): MNHEY, SMNVEV (reference sequence). Here the CDR3 reads CASTRVGDTQYF. CDR3 nucleotide sequence: TGTGCCAGCACCCGGGTGGGAGATACGCAGTATTTT.

The CDR3 reads CASSLVREGNYGYTF. In DNA form, the CDR3 reads TGTGCCAGCAGTTTGGTCCGCGAGGGGAACTATGGCTACACCTTC. This sequence joins TRBV27 and TRBJ1-2; possible D gene TRBD1, 5 bases. CDR3 length: 15 residues. CDR1 MNHEY and CDR2 SMNVEV come from the germline V gene (reference sequence). Trimming cost V 3 bases and J 2 bases, with 13 bases left between them.

The CDR3 nucleotides read TGTGCCAGCATTCGGGATACGCAGTATTTT. Protein: CASIRDTQYF. The chain links TRBV9 to TRBJ2-3; D call uncertain. The germline CDR1 and CDR2 sequences are SGDLS and YYNGEE. V gave up 6 bases and J gave up 6 bases, with 5 bases separating them. The CDR3 runs to 10 residues.

In nucleotides, the CDR3 is TGTGCCAGCAGCTTAGATTCGGGCGGGGCAGCTTTCTTT. Translated: CASSLDSGGAAFF. This chain connects TRBV11-3 to TRBJ1-1; possible D gene TRBD1, 5 bases. This CDR3 has 13 residues. Germline V CDR1 and CDR2: SGHNT, YENEEA. The germline V and J ends were trimmed by 0 bases and 10 bases, with 12 bases remaining between them.

In this sample, this clone turned up a few times. CDR3 region: CASTGRKDTDTQYF. CDR3 bases: TGTGCCAGCACCGGGAGGAAGGACACAGATACGCAGTATTTT. The chain joins TRBV7-8 to TRBJ2-3; 7 bases align to TRBD2. Germline lookup yields CDR1 SGHVS and CDR2 FQNEAQ. Losses at the gene ends were 7 bases for V and 2 bases for J; bases not matched to a gene: 6. This CDR3 is 14 amino acids long.

V usage is TRBV5-1 and J usage is TRBJ2-1; 9 bases map to TRBD1. V lost 5 bases to trimming and J lost 1 base; unmatched junction nucleotides: 7. The CDR3 is 16 amino acids. The germline V gene has CDR1 SGHRS and CDR2 YFSETQ. The CDR3 reads CASRVEQGASYNEQFF. The CDR3 DNA reads as TGCGCCAGCAGGGTTGAACAGGGGGCGTCCTACAATGAGCAGTTCTTC. The full variable domain, completed using reference TRBV5-1 and TRBJ2-1, is KAGVTQTPRYLIKTRGQQVTLSCSPISGHRSVSWYQQTPGQGLQFLFEYFSETQRNKGNFPGRFSGRQFSNSRSEMNVSTLELGDSALYLCASRVEQGASYNEQFFGPGTRLTVL.

Details on this clone: This sample also contains other DNA sequences that code for the same CDR3. This rearrangement joins TRBV7-9 to TRBJ2-1, with a weak D call TRBD2 (6 bases). Trimming cost V 0 bases and J 4 bases, with 13 bases left between them. Germline V lookup: CDR1 SEHNR, CDR2 FQNEAQ (reference sequence). The CDR3 loop spans 16 amino acids. The CDR3 here is CASSLALAGTYNEQFF. The DNA of the CDR3 is TGTGCCAGCAGCTTAGCGCTGGCGGGGACGTACAATGAGCAGTTCTTC.